The 9 T cell receptor beta chains listed next were all sequenced from one sample in a study of Ad26.COV2.S vaccination and SARS-CoV-2 variants. As to treatment: around 19 received Ad26.COV2.S at low or high dose, single or two shots; 5 received placebo; per-sample allocation not given. At day 63 after the first vaccine or placebo injection, samples were drawn. Assay used: immunoSEQ multiplex PCR; TCRdb lists only in-frame clones, some missing. The sample consists of around 320,000 clones, approximately 86% of them appearing once. The sequencing here drew on peripheral blood, taken in a trial of Ad26.COV2.S vaccine versus placebo. All receptors derive from a person aged 18-65 years who received the Ad26.COV2.S COVID-19 vaccine or a placebo.

The chain joins TRBV6-5 to TRBJ2-1, with unresolved D. This CDR3 is built from 11 residues. V lost 5 bases and J lost 5, with 4 bases in between. Germline CDR1 and CDR2: MNHEY and SVGAGI. CDR3 sequence reads: CASSRNNEQFF. As DNA, the CDR3 is TGTGCCAGCAGTCGAAACAATGAGCAGTTCTTC.

This chain links TRBV15 with TRBJ1-6; the D gene is possibly TRBD1 (6 bases). The ends were cut back, 1 base at V and 9 bases at J, with 13 bases in the middle. Germline CDR1 LNHNV, CDR2 YYDKDF (reference sequence). CDR3 length equals 15 residues. The chain's CDR3 is CATSRVRGFFSPLHF. The CDR3 DNA follows: TGTGCCACCAGCAGAGTAAGGGGGTTTTTTTCACCCCTCCACTTT.

The chain couples TRBV5-1 to TRBJ2-3; D is unresolved. Per the germline V gene, CDR1 is SGHRS and CDR2 is YFSETQ. CDR3 length equals 15 residues. V gave up 7 bases and J gave up 5 bases, with 20 bases separating them. For the CDR3, the DNA is TGCGCCAGCCGCCCTGGACGGGCTCACGAAGATACGCAGTATTTT. Encoded protein: CASRPGRAHEDTQYF.

The V call is TRBV12-5, the J call TRBJ1-2, with 9 bases identical to TRBD1. Germline trimming cut 5 bases from V and 7 bases from J; bases unmatched to any gene: 14. The CDR3 is 16 residues long. In germline, CDR1 is LGHNT, CDR2 FRNRAP. Here the CDR3 reads CASGQIPGQGDGGYTF. The CDR3, as DNA: TGTGCTAGTGGTCAAATTCCGGGACAGGGCGACGGTGGCTACACCTTC.

This chain uses TRBV7-3 with TRBJ2-2; weak D call: TRBD2 (6 bases). Trimming took off 1 base at V and 4 bases at J, with 16 bases between the two ends. This CDR3 region has 17 residues. CDR1 is SGHTA, CDR2 FQGTGA, per germline. The CDR3 DNA follows: TGTGCCAGCAGCTTAAGGGGGACGGGGGACGCCACCGGGGAGCTGTTTTTT. This sequence encodes CASSLRGTGDATGELFF.

The chain carries TRBV20-1 and TRBJ2-3; D remains ambiguous. This CDR3 contains 10 residues. Germline CDR1 DFQATT, CDR2 SNEGSKA (reference sequence). Between the trimmed V and J ends, which lost 3 bases and 5 bases, there was a span of 3 bases. The CDR3 DNA reads as TGCAGTGCTAGTATAGATACGCAGTATTTT. Encoded protein: CSASIDTQYF.

This rearrangement joins TRBV5-3 to TRBJ2-5; a weak D match, TRBD2 (5 bases). TRBV5-3 is assigned to the ORF class and has an uncertain function. Trimming left V 0 bases short and J 4 bases short, with 7 bases between. The CDR3 consists of 13 residues. In DNA form, the CDR3 reads TGTGCCAGAAGCTTGGTAGCGTTAGAGACCCAGTACTTC. It yields the protein CARSLVALETQYF.

The chain recombines TRBV19 with TRBJ1-2; D uncertain. The CDR3 consists of 13 residues. The V and J ends lost 3 bases and 4 bases respectively, with 9 bases between them. Per germline, CDR1 LNHDA and CDR2 SQIVND (reference sequence). The CDR3 nucleotides are TGTGCCAGTAGTATTCCCGGGCCCTATGGCTACACCTTC. The encoded protein is CASSIPGPYGYTF.

Only a few counts were recorded for this clone. V usage is TRBV13 and J usage is TRBJ2-5, with D maybe TRBD1 (5 bases). The CDR3 loop spans 13 amino acids. Trimming took off 7 bases at V and 2 bases at J, with 11 bases between the two ends. CDR1 and CDR2 (germline): PRHDT, FYEKMQ (reference sequence). In DNA, the CDR3 is TGTGCCAGCACTCAGGGTTTACAAGAGACCCAGTACTTC. It yields the protein CASTQGLQETQYF.